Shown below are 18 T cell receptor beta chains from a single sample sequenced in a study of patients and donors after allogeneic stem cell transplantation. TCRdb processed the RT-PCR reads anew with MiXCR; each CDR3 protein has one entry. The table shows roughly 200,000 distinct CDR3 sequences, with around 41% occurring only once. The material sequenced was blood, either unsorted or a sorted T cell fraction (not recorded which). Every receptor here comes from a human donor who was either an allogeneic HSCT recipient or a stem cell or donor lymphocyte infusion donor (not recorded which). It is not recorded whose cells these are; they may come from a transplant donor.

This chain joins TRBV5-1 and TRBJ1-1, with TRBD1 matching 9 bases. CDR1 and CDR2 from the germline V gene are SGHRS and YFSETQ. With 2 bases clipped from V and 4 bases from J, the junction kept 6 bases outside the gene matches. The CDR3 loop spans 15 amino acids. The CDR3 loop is CASSFLTGGITEAFF. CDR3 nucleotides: TGCGCCAGCAGCTTCCTGACAGGGGGGATCACTGAAGCTTTCTTT.

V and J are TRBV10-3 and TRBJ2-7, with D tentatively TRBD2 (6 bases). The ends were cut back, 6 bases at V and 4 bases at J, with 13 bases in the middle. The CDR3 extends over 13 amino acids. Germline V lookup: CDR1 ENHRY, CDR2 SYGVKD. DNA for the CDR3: TGTGCCATCAGCCAGGACGGGGGTTACGAGCAGTACTTC. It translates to CAISQDGGYEQYF.

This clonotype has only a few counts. The CDR3 coding sequence is TGCAGTGCTAGAGACCAGGGCGCCTATGGCTACACCTTC. As protein: CSARDQGAYGYTF. The genes are TRBV20-1 and TRBJ1-2; TRBD1 is a possible D gene (5 bases). The V end was cut by 0 bases, the J end by 4 bases, with 9 bases between. Germline-derived CDR1 and CDR2 are DFQATT and SNEGSKA (reference sequence). This CDR3 has 13 amino acids.

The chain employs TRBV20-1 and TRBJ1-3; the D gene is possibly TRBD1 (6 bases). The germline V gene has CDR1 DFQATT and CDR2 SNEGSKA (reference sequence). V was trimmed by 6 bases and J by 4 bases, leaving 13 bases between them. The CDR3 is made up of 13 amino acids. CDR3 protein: CSALQGFGNTIYF. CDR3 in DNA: TGCAGTGCGCTGCAGGGGTTCGGAAACACCATATATTTT.

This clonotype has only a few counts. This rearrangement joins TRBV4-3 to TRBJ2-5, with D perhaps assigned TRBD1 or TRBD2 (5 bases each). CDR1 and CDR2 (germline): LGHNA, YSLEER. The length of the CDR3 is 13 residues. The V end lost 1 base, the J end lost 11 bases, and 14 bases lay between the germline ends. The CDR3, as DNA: TGCGCCAGCAGCCAAGGATCAACGGGGCCGCAGTACTTC. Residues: CASSQGSTGPQYF.

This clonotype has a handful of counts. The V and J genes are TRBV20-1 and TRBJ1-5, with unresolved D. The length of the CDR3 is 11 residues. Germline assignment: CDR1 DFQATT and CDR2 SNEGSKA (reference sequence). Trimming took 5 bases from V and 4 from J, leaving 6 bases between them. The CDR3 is CSAERNQPQHF. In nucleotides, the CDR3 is TGCAGTGCTGAACGAAATCAGCCCCAGCATTTT.

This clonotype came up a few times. CDR3: CASSLPRQGSGYTF. CDR3 nucleotide sequence: TGTGCCAGCAGCTTACCTCGACAGGGGTCTGGCTACACCTTC. The chain links TRBV7-9 to TRBJ1-2; 8 bases are shared with TRBD1. V was pared by 2 bases and J by 7 bases, with 6 bases of the junction left unmatched. This CDR3 region has 14 residues. Germline V gene data show CDR1 as SEHNR and CDR2 as FQNEAQ (reference sequence).

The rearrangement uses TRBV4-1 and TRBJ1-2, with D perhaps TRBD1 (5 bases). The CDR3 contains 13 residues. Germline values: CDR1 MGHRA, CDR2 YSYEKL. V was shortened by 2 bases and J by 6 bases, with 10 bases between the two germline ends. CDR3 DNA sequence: TGCGCCAGCAGCCAAAGGGGTGTTCATGGCTACACCTTC. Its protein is CASSQRGVHGYTF.

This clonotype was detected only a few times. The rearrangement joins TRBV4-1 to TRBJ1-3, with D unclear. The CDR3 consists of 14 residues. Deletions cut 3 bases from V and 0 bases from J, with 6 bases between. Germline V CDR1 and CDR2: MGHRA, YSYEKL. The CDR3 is CASSHGSSGNTIYF. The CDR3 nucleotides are TGCGCCAGCAGCCATGGGAGCTCTGGAAACACCATATATTTT.

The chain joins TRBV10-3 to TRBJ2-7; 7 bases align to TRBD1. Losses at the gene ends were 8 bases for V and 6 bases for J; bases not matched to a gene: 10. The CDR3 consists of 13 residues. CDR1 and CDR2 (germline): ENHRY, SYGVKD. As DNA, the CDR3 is TGTGCCATCGGCTGGCAGGGGGTTGCCGAGCAGTACTTC. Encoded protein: CAIGWQGVAEQYF.

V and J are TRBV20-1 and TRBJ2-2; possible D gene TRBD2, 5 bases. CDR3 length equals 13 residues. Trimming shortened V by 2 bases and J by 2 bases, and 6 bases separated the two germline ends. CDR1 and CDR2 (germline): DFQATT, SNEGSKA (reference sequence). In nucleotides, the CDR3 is TGCAGTGCTAGACCGGGAAACACCGGGGAGCTGTTTTTT. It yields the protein CSARPGNTGELFF.

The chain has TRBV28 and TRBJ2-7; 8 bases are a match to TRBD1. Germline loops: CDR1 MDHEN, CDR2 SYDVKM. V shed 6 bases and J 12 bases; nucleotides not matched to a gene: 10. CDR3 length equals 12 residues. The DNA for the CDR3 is TGTGCCAGCAGGGGACAGGACCTCCGGTCGTACTTC. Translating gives CASRGQDLRSYF.

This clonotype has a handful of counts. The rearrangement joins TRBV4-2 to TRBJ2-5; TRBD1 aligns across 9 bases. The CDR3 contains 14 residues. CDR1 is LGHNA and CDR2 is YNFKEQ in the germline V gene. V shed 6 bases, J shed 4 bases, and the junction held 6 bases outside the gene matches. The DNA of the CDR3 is TGTGCCAGCAGTCGTGGACAGGGGCGAGAGACCCAGTACTTC. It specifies CASSRGQGRETQYF.

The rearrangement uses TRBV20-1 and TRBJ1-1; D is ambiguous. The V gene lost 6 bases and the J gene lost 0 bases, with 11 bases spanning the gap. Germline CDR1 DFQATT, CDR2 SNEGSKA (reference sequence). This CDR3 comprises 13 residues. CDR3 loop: CSAVPSLNTEAFF. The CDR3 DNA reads TGCAGTGCCGTTCCCTCCTTGAACACTGAAGCTTTCTTT.

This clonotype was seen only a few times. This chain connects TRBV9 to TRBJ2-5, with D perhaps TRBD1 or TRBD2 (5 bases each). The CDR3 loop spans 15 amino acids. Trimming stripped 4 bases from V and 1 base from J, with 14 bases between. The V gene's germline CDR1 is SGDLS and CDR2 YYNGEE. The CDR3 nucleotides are TGTGCCAGCAGCTCCGAGGGCAGGGCCCAAGAGACCCAGTACTTC. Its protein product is CASSSEGRAQETQYF.

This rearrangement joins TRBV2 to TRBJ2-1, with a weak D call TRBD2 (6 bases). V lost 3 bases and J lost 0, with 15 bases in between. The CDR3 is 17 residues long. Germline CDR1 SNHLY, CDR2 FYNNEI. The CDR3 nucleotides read TGTGCCAGCAGTGAGATGCCACTCGGGAGCTCCTACAATGAGCAGTTCTTC. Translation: CASSEMPLGSSYNEQFF.

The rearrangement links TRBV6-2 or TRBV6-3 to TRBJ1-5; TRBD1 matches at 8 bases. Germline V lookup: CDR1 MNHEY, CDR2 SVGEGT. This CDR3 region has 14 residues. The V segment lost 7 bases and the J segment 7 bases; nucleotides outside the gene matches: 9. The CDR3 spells CASTPDRGGQPQHF. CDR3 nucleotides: TGTGCCAGCACCCCCGACAGGGGAGGACAGCCCCAGCATTTT.

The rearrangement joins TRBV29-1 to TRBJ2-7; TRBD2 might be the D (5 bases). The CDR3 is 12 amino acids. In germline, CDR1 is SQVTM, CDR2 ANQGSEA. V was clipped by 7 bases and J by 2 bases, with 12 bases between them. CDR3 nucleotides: TGCAGCGCCCGGGATTGGACCTACGAGCAGTACTTC. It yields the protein CSARDWTYEQYF.